Listed here is a single T cell receptor (beta chain). Its antigen is unknown. This entry is derived from a study of T cells expressing NK-cell markers. Study results and caveats: One observes that, in several donors, these clonotypes were also the leading ones within the CD3+CD56-NKG2C+ fraction.

There are 14 residues in the CDR3. Germline V gives CDR1 SGHAT, CDR2 FQNNGV. TCRdb reanalyzed the 5' RACE reads, giving one entry per CDR3 protein sequence and no DNA. Its table lists about 460,000 distinct CDR3 sequences. The chain is built from TRBV11-2 and TRBJ2-5; there is no DNA to check the TCRdb D call of TRBD1. Specimen: blood T cells: a sorted CD56 or NKG2C T cell subset, CD4+ or CD8+ T cells, or bulk PBMC T cells (not recorded which). The sequence came from a woman between 45 and 60 years old in good health. The CDR3 sequence: CASSSDRTQETQYF.